The clone carrying this T cell receptor (beta chain) has a handful of counts. The antigen is unknown. These data originate in a study of regulatory T cells in long-lasting Graves disease. Notes on the study in general: Persistent disease favored TRBV28, TRBJ1-2 and TRBJ2-5.

The CDR3 runs to 18 residues. Germline V gene data show CDR1 as SGHAT and CDR2 as FQNNGV. V was pared by 3 bases and J by 1 base, with 12 bases of the junction left unmatched. Libraries of TCR beta came from iRepertoire HTBI primers plus Arm-PCR of CDR3 regions. TCRdb reprocessed the multiplex PCR reads via MiXCR and lists one record per CDR3 protein. The sample lists about 340,000 distinct CDR3 sequences, about 20% occurring once. Time point denoted: persistent/refractory GD, antithyroid drugs over 5 years with positive TRAb. The TCR library was made from RNA extracted from PBMCs. Sequenced here: peripheral blood mononuclear cells (PBMCs), sampled when the disease was refractory, from a patient treated with antithyroid drugs. The rearrangement uses TRBV11-2 and TRBJ2-1; TRBD2 matches 7 bases. This sequence originates from a female donor with Graves disease. CDR3 bases: TGTGCCAGCAGCTTTCCTTCTCGCGGGAGAGGGTCCTACAATGAGCAGTTCTTC. Encoded protein: CASSFPSRGRGSYNEQFF.